A single sample gave rise to the 24 T cell receptor beta chains below, sequenced in a study of post-analysis software for immune sequencing data. These receptors' targets are unknown. The study, taken as a whole, reports: TRBV5-6, TRBV5-1 and TRBV20-1 were among four or five TRBV segments more frequent in patients than controls.

Included in the TCR beta cDNA libraries were unique molecular identifiers. TCRdb called the PCR reads again in MiXCR, with one record for every CDR3 protein. The data hold some 260,000 distinct CDR3 sequences, with 35% to 40% observed a single time. The source material was blood. The receptors here all came from a girl aged 5 to 17 with multiple sclerosis.

This clonotype was recorded only once. The chain uses TRBV6-6 and TRBJ2-7; 9 bases fit TRBD1. The CDR3 runs 15 residues. The V gene end was trimmed by 2 bases and the J gene end by 4 bases; junction bases not matched to a gene: 6. Germline assignment: CDR1 MNHNY and CDR2 SVGAGI (reference sequence). CDR3 region: CASSYADRGSYEQYF. The CDR3 DNA reads TGTGCCAGCAGTTACGCGGACAGGGGATCTTACGAGCAGTACTTC.

To note about this clonotype: A much more abundant neighbour one base away suggests this may be a read error. The J gene is TRBJ2-1, the V gene TRBV3-1; possible D gene TRBD2, 5 bases. Per the germline V gene, CDR1 is LGHDT and CDR2 is YNNKEL (reference sequence). The CDR3 has 14 amino acids. Trimming left V 0 bases short and J 8 bases short, with 11 bases between. DNA for the CDR3: TGTGCCAGCAGCCAAGATTCGGGTAGCGATGAGCAGTTCTTC. Its protein is CASSQDSGSDEQFF.

Details on this clonotype: A much larger clonotype is one base distant, so this may be a read error. The V and J genes are TRBV29-1 and TRBJ1-1, with TRBD1 matching 10 bases. The V and J ends lost 8 bases and 4 bases, in that order; junction bases with no gene match: 4. The CDR3 has 12 amino acids. CDR1 and CDR2 from the germline V gene are SQVTM and ANQGSEA. The CDR3 is CSSGQGSTEAFF. CDR3 in DNA: TGCAGCTCGGGACAGGGGAGCACTGAAGCTTTCTTT.

The rearrangement links TRBV24-1 to TRBJ2-2; D possibly corresponds to TRBD2 (6 bases). Trimming cost V 6 bases and J 2 bases, with 12 bases left between them. Germline V gene sequence: CDR1 KGHDR, CDR2 SFDVKD. This CDR3 contains 15 residues. The CDR3 DNA follows: TGTGCCACCAGTCGATCTAGCGAAAACACCGGGGAGCTGTTTTTT. Protein sequence: CATSRSSENTGELFF.

This rearrangement joins TRBV5-1 to TRBJ1-1, with D unclear. The V gene's germline CDR1 is SGHRS and CDR2 YFSETQ. V lost 4 bases, J lost 14 bases, and 21 bases lay in between. The CDR3 sequence is 13 residues long. As DNA, the CDR3 is TGCGCCAGCAGCGTAGCGATCGGCGGGGAGCTGTTCTTT. Its translation is CASSVAIGGELFF.

The J gene is TRBJ2-1, the V gene TRBV6-1; 7 bases map to TRBD1. Germline CDR1 and CDR2: MNHNS and SASEGT. This CDR3 comprises 15 residues. With 2 bases clipped from V and 10 bases from J, the junction kept 11 bases outside the gene matches. The CDR3 nucleotides are TGTGCCAGCAGTGAAAGCCCCAGTGACAGGGTGGAGCAGTTCTTC. Its protein is CASSESPSDRVEQFF.

This chain's CDR3 is CAIIRTELNTEAFF. DNA of the CDR3: TGTGCCATCATTAGGACAGAATTGAACACTGAAGCTTTCTTT. The genes are TRBV10-3 and TRBJ1-1, with a possible D match to TRBD1 (6 bases). V lost 7 bases and J lost 0, with 12 bases in between. From germline, CDR1 is ENHRY and CDR2 SYGVKD. The CDR3 has 14 amino acids.

This clonotype was counted ten times or more. The genes are TRBV7-3 and TRBJ2-7; the D call may be TRBD1 or TRBD2 (5 bases each). Trimming removed 4 bases at V and 6 bases at J, with 22 bases between. Germline loops: CDR1 SGHTA, CDR2 FQGTGA. CDR3 size: 16 residues. This CDR3 is CASSYRTFLTTREQYF. The CDR3 DNA is TGTGCCAGCAGCTATCGGACATTTTTGACTACTCGCGAGCAGTACTTC.

This clonotype has a handful of counts. This sequence joins TRBV24-1 and TRBJ1-1, with a tentative D call TRBD1 (5 bases). Trimming shortened V by 4 bases and J by 1 base, and 12 bases separated the two germline ends. Germline V gene data show CDR1 as KGHDR and CDR2 as SFDVKD. CDR3 size: 15 residues. CDR3 DNA: TGTGCCACCAGTGACACGGGACTGGGGAACACTGAAGCTTTCTTT. Protein product: CATSDTGLGNTEAFF.

This clonotype has a handful of counts. The genes are TRBV4-1 and TRBJ1-4; no firm D call. The germline CDR1 and CDR2 sequences are MGHRA and YSYEKL. Trimming left V 5 bases short and J 4 bases short, with 14 bases between. The CDR3 has 15 amino acids. The CDR3 bases are TGCGCCAGCAGCACGGCACGCGGGGATAATGAAAAACTGTTTTTT. Its protein product is CASSTARGDNEKLFF.

The genes are TRBV9 and TRBJ2-5, with TRBD1 matching 12 bases. The DNA matches TRBJ2-4 better at its end, which makes the J call doubtful. CDR1 is SGDLS, CDR2 YYNGEE, per germline. This CDR3 is 15 amino acids long. This CDR3 reads CASSANPGQGAIQYF. Here the CDR3 DNA reads TGTGCCAGCAGCGCTAATCCGGGACAGGGGGCCATTCAGTACTTC.

The chain links TRBV10-1 to TRBJ1-2; TRBD1 matches at 8 bases. The V gene's germline CDR1 is WNHNN and CDR2 SYGVQD (reference sequence). The CDR3 runs 13 residues. Trimming at V came to 5 bases and at J to 6 bases, leaving 5 bases not matched to a gene. The CDR3 nucleotides are TGCGCCAGCAGTACCGGACAGGGTGATGGCTACACCTTC. Amino acids: CASSTGQGDGYTF.

This clonotype was seen a handful of times. The rearrangement uses TRBV4-1 and TRBJ1-4, with D perhaps matching TRBD1 (6 bases). Germline V lookup: CDR1 MGHRA, CDR2 YSYEKL. The CDR3 loop spans 17 amino acids. V was trimmed by 6 bases and J by 1 base, leaving 18 bases between them. In nucleotides, the CDR3 is TGCGCCAGCAGGATAGTAGGGGGTAGCGGAACTAATGAAAAACTGTTTTTT. Residues: CASRIVGGSGTNEKLFF.

This clonotype has just a few counts. The chain recombines TRBV2 with TRBJ2-1; possibly TRBD1 or TRBD2 for D (5 bases each). Germline loops: CDR1 SNHLY, CDR2 FYNNEI. The CDR3 is 17 amino acids. With 4 bases removed from V and 0 bases from J, the gap between germline ends came to 16 bases. Here the CDR3 DNA reads TGTGCCAGCAGTGTCATGAGCGAGGGGAGCTCCTACAATGAGCAGTTCTTC. Translated, it gives CASSVMSEGSSYNEQFF.

The chain links TRBV9 to TRBJ2-3; no definite D call. This CDR3 contains 11 residues. Trimming stripped 1 base from V and 14 bases from J, with 11 bases between. Germline values: CDR1 SGDLS, CDR2 YYNGEE. The CDR3 DNA reads TGTGCCAGCAGCGTATCTGATAAGCTGTATTTT. This gives the protein CASSVSDKLYF.

As to this clonotype: A much more abundant neighbour one base away suggests this may be a read error. This chain connects TRBV28 to TRBJ2-3; 7 bases match TRBD2. The CDR3 is 15 amino acids. The germline V gene encodes CDR1 MDHEN and CDR2 SYDVKM. CDR3 region: CASSYAGVSTDTQDF. The CDR3 DNA follows: TGTGCCAGCAGTTACGCGGGAGTGAGCACAGATACGCAGGATTTT.

This clonotype was detected many times. The V call is TRBV12-3 or TRBV12-4, the J call TRBJ1-2; D is uncertain. CDR3 length: 13 residues. V was trimmed by 4 bases and J by 1 base, leaving 7 bases between them. CDR3 amino acids: CASSWQLNYGYTF. CDR3 nucleotides: TGTGCCAGCAGTTGGCAGCTTAACTATGGCTACACCTTC.

The rearrangement joins TRBV7-9 to TRBJ2-3, with TRBD2 matching over 7 bases. Germline V gene sequence: CDR1 SEHNR, CDR2 FQNEAQ (reference sequence). Germline trimming cut 5 bases from V and 14 bases from J; bases unmatched to any gene: 16. The CDR3 loop spans 14 amino acids. The CDR3 nucleotides read TGTGCCAGCAGCAAAGCGGGGAACACCGGGGAGCTGTATTTT. This sequence encodes CASSKAGNTGELYF.

This clonotype has only a few counts. V is TRBV11-2 and J is TRBJ1-2; D ambiguous. The CDR3 covers 14 residues. Trimming removed 4 bases at V and 6 bases at J, with 15 bases between. Germline CDR1 is SGHAT and CDR2 is FQNNGV. CDR3 residues: CASSSTLGENGYTF. The CDR3 region has the DNA TGTGCCAGCAGCTCAACCCTCGGGGAAAATGGCTACACCTTC.

V is TRBV4-1 and J is TRBJ2-3; D might be TRBD1 (5 bases). This CDR3 has 15 residues. CDR1 and CDR2 (germline): MGHRA, YSYEKL. The ends were cut back, 4 bases at V and 2 bases at J, with 13 bases in the middle. The CDR3: CASSPLGEATDTQYF. CDR3 DNA sequence: TGCGCCAGCAGCCCCCTAGGGGAAGCCACAGATACGCAGTATTTT.

This clonotype was recorded at least ten times. V and J are TRBV20-1 and TRBJ1-5; tentatively, D is TRBD1 (6 bases). This CDR3 has 14 residues. Germline assignment: CDR1 DFQATT and CDR2 SNEGSKA (reference sequence). Deletions cut 5 bases from V and 2 bases from J, with 13 bases between. CDR3 sequence: CSASQGLGNQPQHF. For the CDR3, the DNA is TGCAGTGCTTCACAGGGTTTGGGCAATCAGCCCCAGCATTTT.

This clonotype was counted at least ten times. V and J are TRBV20-1 and TRBJ2-1; 10 nucleotides line up with TRBD2. Germline V gene lookup returns CDR1 DFQATT and CDR2 SNEGSKA (reference sequence). V trimming: 1 base; J trimming: 8 bases; junction bases outside the gene matches: 8. This CDR3 is built from 15 residues. The CDR3 loop reads CSARALAGVLDEQFF. The CDR3 nucleotides are TGCAGTGCTAGAGCCCTAGCGGGGGTACTCGATGAGCAGTTCTTC.

This clonotype was seen at least ten times. This chain uses TRBV20-1 with TRBJ2-1, with D uncertain. The CDR3 is 11 amino acids. Germline V gene lookup returns CDR1 DFQATT and CDR2 SNEGSKA (reference sequence). V lost 0 bases and J lost 7, with 4 bases in between. This CDR3 reads CSARDVNEQFF. CDR3 bases: TGCAGTGCTAGAGATGTAAATGAGCAGTTCTTC.

The rearrangement uses TRBV7-2 and TRBJ2-1, with TRBD2 identical over 9 bases. V dropped 2 bases and J dropped 3; count of bases not matched to a gene: 2. CDR3 length: 15 residues. Germline-derived CDR1 and CDR2 are SGHTA and FQGNSA. The CDR3 loop is CASSLRAGGYNEQFF. For the CDR3, the DNA is TGTGCCAGCAGCTTACGAGCGGGAGGCTACAATGAGCAGTTCTTC.